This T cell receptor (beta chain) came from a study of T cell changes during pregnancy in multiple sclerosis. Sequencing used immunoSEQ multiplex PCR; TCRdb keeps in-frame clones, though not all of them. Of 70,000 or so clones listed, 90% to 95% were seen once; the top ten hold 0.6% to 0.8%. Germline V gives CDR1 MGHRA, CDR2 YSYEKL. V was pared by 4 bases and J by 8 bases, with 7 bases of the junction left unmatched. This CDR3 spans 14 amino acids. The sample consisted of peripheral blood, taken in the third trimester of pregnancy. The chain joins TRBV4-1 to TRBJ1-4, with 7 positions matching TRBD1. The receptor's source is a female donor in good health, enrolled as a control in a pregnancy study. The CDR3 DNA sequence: TGCGCCAGCAGCCTGACAGGGACGAGGGAAAAACTGTTTTTT. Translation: CASSLTGTREKLFF.